This T cell receptor (beta chain) was recovered during a study of T cells in Graves' hyperthyroidism and ophthalmopathy. Broader study findings: Ophthalmopathy was predicted by the model a median of approximately 6 months ahead of onset. Most clonotypes that expanded in the thyroid above 0.001 also showed up in blood.

The germline gives CDR1 LNHDA, CDR2 SQIVND (reference sequence). The V and J ends lost 3 bases and 0 bases, in that order; junction bases with no gene match: 3. This CDR3 contains 15 residues. This clonotype has ten or more counts. Its antigen is not known. There were TCR beta CDR3 regions amplified from RNA transcripts. The HTBI primer set drove a first-round RT-PCR of the TCR CDR3. TCRdb used MiXCR to reprocess the multiplex PCR reads, holding one entry per CDR3 protein. The sample includes approximately 400,000 distinct CDR3 sequences, approximately 15% seen only once; the top ten take approximately 30%.

The source of this sequence is a woman aged 25 to 39 with Graves' hyperthyroidism. Input material: blood. The rearrangement uses TRBV19 and TRBJ2-3; the match to TRBD2 covers 7 bases. CDR3 sequence: CASSMASGSTDTQYF. In DNA form, the CDR3 reads TGTGCCAGTAGTATGGCTAGCGGAAGCACAGATACGCAGTATTTT.